Listed here are 27 T cell receptor beta chains from one sample, sequenced in a study of read filtering for tumor transcriptome and immune sequencing. This library used around 400 ng RNA and molecular barcoded adaptors spanning alpha/delta and beta/gamma chains. One entry per CDR3 protein results from TCRdb running MiXCR on the reads. The sample has about 50,000 distinct CDR3 sequences; less than 20% are singletons. Sequences were obtained from a population of CD138-negative cells sorted from bone marrow. The receptor source for this set is a donor over 35 with multiple myeloma.

Of note for this clonotype: Germline and junction disagree at one end, which may indicate a read error. V gene TRBV18 combines with J gene TRBJ2-2; 7 nucleotides agree with TRBD2. CDR3 length: 18 amino acids. Germline CDR1 and CDR2: KGHSH and LQKENI. This CDR3 is CAGSPSGLAAANTGELFF. The CDR3, as DNA: TGTGCCGGCTCACCCAGCGGGCTAGCGGCCGCGAACACCGGGGAGCTGTTTTTT.

This clonotype was seen repeatedly, ten times or more. The chain links TRBV4-1 to TRBJ2-1; D might be TRBD2 (6 bases). The CDR3 length is 14 residues. V shed 1 base and J shed 9 bases, with 13 bases lying between them. In germline, CDR1 is MGHRA, CDR2 YSYEKL. The CDR3 reads CASSQVRGVIEQFF. CDR3 coding DNA: TGCGCCAGCAGCCAAGTACGCGGGGTCATTGAGCAGTTCTTC.

There are many counts of this clonotype. V is TRBV4-2 and J is TRBJ2-7, with 10 bases lining up with TRBD2. CDR1 and CDR2 from the germline V gene are LGHNA and YNFKEQ. V trimming: 4 bases; J trimming: 2 bases; junction bases outside the gene matches: 5. The CDR3 is made up of 15 amino acids. The CDR3 protein is CASSPSLAGAYEQYF. In nucleotides, the CDR3 is TGTGCCAGCAGCCCCAGCCTAGCGGGAGCCTACGAGCAGTACTTC.

Comments on this clonotype: This may come from a read error, since a much larger clone is one base off. The conserved phenylalanine or tryptophan is not found at the CDR3 terminus, so this likely reflects a read error. V gene TRBV29-1 combines with J gene TRBJ2-4; D assignment may be TRBD1 or TRBD2 (6 bases each). The germline V and J ends were trimmed by 6 bases and 7 bases, with 16 bases remaining between them. This CDR3 region has 13 residues. The germline V gene has CDR1 SQVTM and CDR2 ANQGSEA. CDR3 coding DNA: TGCAGCGTCCTGGGGGGCAGAGAGAACATTCAGTACTGC. This translates into CSVLGGRENIQYC.

This clonotype has more than one count but fewer than ten. The J gene is TRBJ1-4, the V gene TRBV7-2; D unclear. Germline CDR1 reads SGHTA; CDR2 reads FQGNSA. This CDR3 is 13 amino acids long. V lost 3 bases and J 6 bases, leaving 8 bases between the germline ends. CDR3 region: CASSFRRDEKLFF. Written as DNA, the CDR3 is TGTGCCAGCAGCTTTAGGAGGGATGAAAAACTGTTTTTT.

This clonotype was seen at least ten times. The chain joins TRBV6-2 or TRBV6-3 to TRBJ2-1; a possible D gene is TRBD1 (6 bases). Germline CDR1 is MNHEY and CDR2 is SVGEGT. Trimming took off 2 bases at V and 8 bases at J, with 7 bases between the two ends. The CDR3 has 12 residues. CDR3 loop: CASSYEGDEQFF. The CDR3 DNA reads TGTGCCAGCAGTTACGAGGGGGATGAGCAGTTCTTC.

This clonotype was observed a single time. This likely reflects a read error, since a far larger clone is one base away. The V gene is TRBV7-2, the J gene TRBJ2-1, with 14 positions matching TRBD2. V dropped 1 base and J dropped 12; count of bases not matched to a gene: 11. The germline gives CDR1 SGHTA, CDR2 FQGNSA. This CDR3 comprises 17 residues. In DNA, the CDR3 is TGTGCCAGCAGCTTAGGGGGAAAGGGACTAGCGGGAGCACCGCAGTTCTTC. The encoded protein is CASSLGGKGLAGAPQFF.

This clonotype was recorded at least ten times. The chain uses TRBV12-3 or TRBV12-4 and TRBJ2-1; tentatively, D is TRBD1 (6 bases). V dropped 0 bases and J dropped 9 bases, with 9 bases sitting between them. This CDR3 spans 13 amino acids. CDR3 sequence reads: CASSLARGSEQFF. The CDR3 nucleotides are TGTGCCAGCAGTTTAGCGAGGGGGAGTGAGCAGTTCTTC.

In this sample, this clonotype turned up a few times. The chain employs TRBV7-9 and TRBJ2-1, with 10 bases that match TRBD1. Germline loops: CDR1 SEHNR, CDR2 FQNEAQ (reference sequence). The CDR3 is made up of 16 amino acids. Trimming cost V 4 bases and J 2 bases; bases outside gene matches: 5. The CDR3 is CASSSWTGGPYNEQFF. The CDR3, as DNA: TGTGCCAGCAGCTCTTGGACAGGGGGTCCCTACAATGAGCAGTTCTTC.

This clonotype came up many times. The chain combines TRBV5-6 with TRBJ2-7; 8 bases align to TRBD2. The CDR3 runs 15 residues. Losses at the gene ends were 0 bases for V and 3 bases for J; bases not matched to a gene: 5. In germline, CDR1 is SGHDT, CDR2 YYEEEE. Here the CDR3 reads CASSLAPGGGYEQYF. The CDR3 DNA is TGTGCCAGCAGCTTGGCCCCGGGAGGGGGCTACGAGCAGTACTTC.

The chain links TRBV4-2 to TRBJ1-3; D gene unclear. Trimming removed 0 bases from V and 0 bases from J, with 15 bases in between. This CDR3 is 18 amino acids long. Germline V lookup: CDR1 LGHNA, CDR2 YNFKEQ. CDR3 sequence reads: CASSQDYSGSRSGNTIYF. The CDR3 region has the DNA TGTGCCAGCAGCCAAGATTATTCGGGCTCGCGCTCTGGAAACACCATATATTTT.

In the case of this clonotype: A read error may be the cause here, since a much bigger clone is one base away. The chain has TRBV7-6 and TRBJ1-2; D uncertain. The CDR3 loop spans 18 amino acids. Germline lookup yields CDR1 SGHVS and CDR2 FNYEAQ. Deletions cut 0 bases from V and 2 bases from J, with 19 bases between. The DNA of the CDR3 is TGTGCCAGCAGCTTAGCCCCAATGAAATCAGAGCTAAACTATGGCTACACCTTC. It is translated as CASSLAPMKSELNYGYTF. Supplemented by reference TRBV7-6 and TRBJ1-2, the full variable domain reads GAGVSQSPRYKVTKRGQDVALRCDPISGHVSLYWYRQALGQGPEFLTYFNYEAQQDKSGLPNDRFSAERPEGSISTLTIQRTEQRDSAMYRCASSLAPMKSELNYGYTFGSGTRLTVV.

Turning to this clonotype: The germline gene is not matched at one end of the junction; a read error may be the cause. V is TRBV19 and J is TRBJ1-5, with D unclear. The CDR3 sequence is 15 residues long. The germline CDR1 and CDR2 sequences are LNHDA and SQIVND (reference sequence). The chain's CDR3 is CAGKWSVYSNQPQHF. CDR3 in DNA: TGCGCCGGTAAGTGGTCAGTCTATAGCAATCAGCCCCAGCATTTT.

For this clonotype: It may be a read error: a sequence one base away is much more abundant. The gene calls are TRBV2 and TRBJ2-2; D gene ambiguous. The V end was cut by 2 bases, the J end by 5 bases, with 12 bases between. Germline loops: CDR1 SNHLY, CDR2 FYNNEI. The length of the CDR3 is 15 residues. CDR3 DNA: TGTGCCAGCAGTGAATCAACGGCGAGGACCGGGGAGCTGTTTTTT. Its translation is CASSESTARTGELFF.

This clonotype was counted a few times. Here the CDR3 reads CASMRQNTEAFF. In DNA, the CDR3 is TGTGCCAGCATGAGGCAGAACACTGAAGCTTTCTTT. This chain links TRBV28 with TRBJ1-1; D unclear. The CDR3 is made up of 12 amino acids. V lost 7 bases, J lost 1 base, and 7 bases lay in between. Germline V gene data show CDR1 as MDHEN and CDR2 as SYDVKM.

This clonotype was counted many times. The CDR3, as DNA: TGTGCCAGCAGTTTATCTTCATACGGGGCCTACAATGAGCAGTTCTTC. It yields the protein CASSLSSYGAYNEQFF. The rearrangement links TRBV27 to TRBJ2-1; tentative D call: TRBD2 (5 bases). This CDR3 has 16 amino acids. V lost 0 bases to trimming and J lost 2 bases, with 11 bases between them. Germline values: CDR1 MNHEY, CDR2 SMNVEV (reference sequence).

As concerns this clonotype: A much larger clone sits a single nucleotide away, making a read error possible. The chain carries TRBV20-1 and TRBJ2-3; 9 nucleotides line up with TRBD2. The V gene's germline CDR1 is DFQATT and CDR2 SNEGSKA (reference sequence). The CDR3 sequence is 15 residues long. The trim removed 4 bases at V and 11 bases at J, leaving 16 bases unmatched. This CDR3 is CSAKPGLARGGMQYF. CDR3 nucleotides: TGCAGTGCTAAGCCGGGACTAGCTCGGGGGGGTATGCAGTATTTT.

This clonotype has only a few counts. The rearrangement uses TRBV5-4 and TRBJ2-7; the match to TRBD1 covers 7 bases. V lost 7 bases to trimming and J lost 1 base; unmatched junction nucleotides: 14. CDR1 and CDR2 from the germline V gene are SGHNT and YYREEE (reference sequence). The CDR3 sequence is 16 residues long. The CDR3 here is CASRTQTGDSSYEQYF. CDR3 nucleotides: TGTGCCAGCCGCACTCAAACAGGGGATTCGTCCTACGAGCAGTACTTC.

Details on this clonotype: A much larger clone differs from this one at a single base, so this may be a read error. The rearrangement uses TRBV7-9 and TRBJ1-1; the D is unclear. The CDR3 sequence is 12 residues long. CDR1 and CDR2 from the germline V gene are SEHNR and FQNEAQ (reference sequence). With 9 bases removed from V and 5 bases from J, the gap between germline ends came to 13 bases. Here the CDR3 reads CASTEGRTEAFF. CDR3 bases: TGTGCCAGTACAGAGGGCAGAACTGAAGCTTTCTTT.

This chain connects TRBV10-3 to TRBJ1-1, with D possibly matching TRBD1 (6 bases). Trimming left V 6 bases short and J 2 bases short, with 25 bases between. The CDR3 runs to 18 residues. CDR1 is ENHRY, CDR2 SYGVKD, per germline. CDR3 amino acids: CAISYMGTQGKLNTEAFF. DNA for the CDR3: TGTGCCATCAGCTATATGGGGACACAGGGAAAGTTAAACACTGAAGCTTTCTTT.

The chain has TRBV18 and TRBJ1-1; the D is unclear. Looked up from germline, CDR1 is KGHSH and CDR2 is LQKENI. V was shortened by 10 bases and J by 1 base, with 22 bases between the two germline ends. The CDR3 has 16 amino acids. DNA for the CDR3: TGTGCCAACTCGACCTCCGCCCTCTGGGAGAACACTGAAGCTTTCTTT. Translated, it gives CANSTSALWENTEAFF.

This sequence joins TRBV4-1 and TRBJ1-5, with a possible D match to TRBD1 (5 bases). The CDR3 is 14 amino acids. The V gene lost 3 bases and the J gene lost 7 bases, with 13 bases spanning the gap. Germline CDR1 is MGHRA and CDR2 is YSYEKL. The CDR3 region has the DNA TGCGCCAGCAGCCAGGGGGGTCCGGGGCAGCCCCAGCATTTT. Translation: CASSQGGPGQPQHF.

At least ten counts were recorded for this clonotype. In DNA, the CDR3 is TGTGCCTGGAGTGTGTCCAGGGACCAAGAGACCCAGTACTTC. It encodes CAWSVSRDQETQYF. This chain uses TRBV30 with TRBJ2-5; tentatively, D is TRBD1 (5 bases). Germline assignment: CDR1 GTSNPN and CDR2 SVGIG (reference sequence). Trimming took off 0 bases at V and 0 bases at J, with 8 bases between the two ends. This CDR3 contains 14 residues.

This clonotype has a handful of counts. This rearrangement joins TRBV7-9 to TRBJ1-1, with D unresolved. The CDR3 is made up of 15 amino acids. Deletions cut 0 bases from V and 3 bases from J, with 11 bases between. Germline V gene lookup returns CDR1 SEHNR and CDR2 FQNEAQ (reference sequence). The CDR3 DNA is TGTGCCAGCAGCTTAGCGCGAGGGCCTGACACTGAAGCTTTCTTT. Amino acid sequence: CASSLARGPDTEAFF.

This sequence joins TRBV5-6 and TRBJ2-7; a weak D match, TRBD1 (5 bases). Trimming left V 2 bases short and J 3 bases short, with 9 bases between. The CDR3 has 13 residues. The germline gives CDR1 SGHDT, CDR2 YYEEEE. In DNA form, the CDR3 reads TGTGCCAGCAGCTTACTACAGGACTACGAGCAGTACTTC. This codes for CASSLLQDYEQYF.

This clonotype was seen repeatedly, ten times or more. The chain couples TRBV6-6 to TRBJ2-3, with TRBD2 identical over 14 bases. The CDR3 covers 17 residues. Germline loops: CDR1 MNHNY, CDR2 SVGAGI (reference sequence). V was pared by 5 bases and J by 1 base, with 5 bases of the junction left unmatched. The CDR3 bases are TGTGCCAGCAGTCCACCGGGACTAGCGGGAGGCACAGATACGCAGTATTTT. Its protein product is CASSPPGLAGGTDTQYF.

This clonotype was picked up many times. The CDR3 DNA follows: TGTGCCAGCAGTTCCGGGACAAACTATCAGCCCCAGCATTTT. Protein: CASSSGTNYQPQHF. The chain carries TRBV28 and TRBJ1-5, with a weak D call TRBD1 (6 bases). V was clipped by 4 bases and J by 5 bases, with 12 bases between them. Germline V gene data show CDR1 as MDHEN and CDR2 as SYDVKM. The CDR3 has 14 amino acids. Full variable domain (rest looked up from reference TRBV28 and TRBJ1-5): DVKVTQSSRYLVKRTGEKVFLECVQDMDHENMFWYRQDPGLGLRLIYFSYDVKMKEKGDIPEGYSVSREKKERFSLILESASTNQTSMYLCASSSGTNYQPQHFGDGTRLSIL.